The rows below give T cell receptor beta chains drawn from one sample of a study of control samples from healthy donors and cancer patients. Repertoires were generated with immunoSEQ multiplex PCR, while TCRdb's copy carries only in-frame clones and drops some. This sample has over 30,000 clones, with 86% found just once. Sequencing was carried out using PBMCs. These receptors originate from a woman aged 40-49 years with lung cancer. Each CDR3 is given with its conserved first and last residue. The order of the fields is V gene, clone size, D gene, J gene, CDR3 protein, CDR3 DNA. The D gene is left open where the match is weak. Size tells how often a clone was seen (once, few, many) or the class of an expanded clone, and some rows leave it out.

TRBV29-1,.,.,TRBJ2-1,CSVAEVRDEQFF,TGCAGCGTTGCGGAGGTCCGCGATGAGCAGTTCTTC
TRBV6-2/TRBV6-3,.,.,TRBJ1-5,CASSYSRFQPQHF,TGTGCCAGCAGTTACTCCCGGTTTCAGCCCCAGCATTTT
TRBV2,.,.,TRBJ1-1,CASSLSANTEAFF,TGTGCCAGCAGTTTATCAGCGAACACTGAAGCTTTCTTT
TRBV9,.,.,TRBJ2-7,CASSVVAETYEQYF,TGTGCCAGCAGCGTAGTGGCAGAAACCTACGAGCAGTACTTC
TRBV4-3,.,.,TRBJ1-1,CASSQDGDTNTEAFF,TGCGCCAGCAGCCAAGATGGGGATACGAACACTGAAGCTTTCTTT
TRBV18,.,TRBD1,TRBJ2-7,CASSLYAPSTGAMDEQYF,TGTGCCAGCTCACTATACGCTCCCTCGACAGGGGCGATGGACGAGCAGTACTTC
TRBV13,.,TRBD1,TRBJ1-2,CASSSTTGGQANYGYTF,TGTGCCAGCAGCTCCACCACAGGGGGCCAAGCTAACTATGGCTACACCTTC
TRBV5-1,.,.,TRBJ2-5,CASSLAGVQYF,TGCGCCAGCAGCTTGGCCGGGGTGCAGTACTTC
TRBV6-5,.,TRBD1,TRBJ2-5,CASERTGQETQYF,TGTGCCAGCGAAAGGACAGGACAAGAGACCCAGTACTTC
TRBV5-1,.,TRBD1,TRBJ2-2,CASSFGTGRAGELFF,TGCGCCAGCAGCTTTGGGACAGGGAGGGCCGGGGAGCTGTTTTTT
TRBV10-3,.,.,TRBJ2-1,CAISESARSSYNEQFF,TGTGCCATCAGTGAGTCAGCCCGAAGCTCCTACAATGAGCAGTTCTTC
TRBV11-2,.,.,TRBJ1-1,CASSLERLATEAFF,TGTGCCAGCAGCTTAGAACGATTGGCCACTGAAGCTTTCTTT
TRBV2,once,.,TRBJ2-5,CASSDGRGGETQYF,TGTGCCAGCAGTGACGGAAGGGGCGGGGAGACCCAGTACTTC
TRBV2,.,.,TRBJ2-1,CASSYSDEQFF,TGTGCCAGCAGTTACAGTGATGAGCAGTTCTTC
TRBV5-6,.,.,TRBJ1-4,CASSSPGGEEKLFF,TGTGCCAGCAGTTCCCCGGGGGGTGAGGAAAAACTGTTTTTT
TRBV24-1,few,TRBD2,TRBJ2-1,CATSGDPSGGVSYNEQFF,TGTGCCACCAGTGGGGATCCTAGCGGGGGGGTCTCCTACAATGAGCAGTTCTTC
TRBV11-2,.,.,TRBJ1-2,CASSPPWGLGYTF,TGTGCCAGCAGCCCCCCCTGGGGGCTCGGCTACACCTTC
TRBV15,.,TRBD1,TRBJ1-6,CATSRDPGTDNSPLHF,TGTGCCACCAGCAGAGATCCAGGGACAGATAATTCACCCCTCCACTTT
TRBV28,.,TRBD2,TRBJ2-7,CASRWTSGAIYEQYF,TGTGCCAGCAGATGGACTAGCGGGGCTATCTACGAGCAGTACTTC
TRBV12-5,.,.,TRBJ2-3,CASGRWGSTDTQYF,TGTGCTAGTGGGAGGTGGGGGAGCACAGATACGCAGTATTTT
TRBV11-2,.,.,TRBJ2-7,CASSRGTYEQYF,TGTGCCAGCAGCCGCGGGACCTACGAGCAGTACTTC
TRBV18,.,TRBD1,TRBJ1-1,CASSDEGQGSNTEAFF,TGTGCCAGCTCTGACGAGGGACAGGGGTCCAACACTGAAGCTTTCTTT
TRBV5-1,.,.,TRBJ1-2,CASSLDSYGYTF,TGCGCCAGCAGCTTGGATAGCTATGGCTACACCTTC
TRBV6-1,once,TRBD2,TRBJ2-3,CASSEELAGGADTQYF,TGTGCCAGCAGTGAAGAACTAGCGGGGGGAGCAGATACGCAGTATTTT
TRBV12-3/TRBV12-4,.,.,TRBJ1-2,CASSLTGGGGYTF,TGTGCCAGCAGTCTGACAGGCGGAGGGGGCTACACCTTC
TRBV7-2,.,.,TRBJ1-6,CASSLNRVGSPLHF,TGTGCCAGCAGCTTGAACAGGGTAGGGTCACCCCTCCACTTT
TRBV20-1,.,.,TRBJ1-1,CSARGGWVAFF,TGCAGTGCTAGAGGAGGATGGGTTGCTTTCTTT
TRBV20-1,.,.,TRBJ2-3,CSATEDVPDTQYF,TGCAGTGCTACTGAAGACGTGCCAGATACGCAGTATTTT
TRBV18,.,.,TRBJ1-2,CASSPGGAKGYTF,TGTGCCAGCTCACCGGGGGGCGCGAAGGGCTACACCTTC
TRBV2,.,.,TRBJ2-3,CASSEVPDTQYF,TGTGCCAGCAGTGAAGTGCCAGATACGCAGTATTTT
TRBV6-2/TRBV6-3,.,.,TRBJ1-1,CASSYARENTEAFF,TGTGCCAGCAGTTACGCCAGAGAGAACACTGAAGCTTTCTTT
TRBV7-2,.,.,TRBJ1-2,CASSPRVSNYGYTF,TGTGCCAGCAGCCCCAGGGTCTCCAACTATGGCTACACCTTC
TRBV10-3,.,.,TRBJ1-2,CATYLRGYGYTF,TGTGCCACATACCTAAGGGGGTATGGCTACACCTTC
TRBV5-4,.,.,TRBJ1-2,CASSPRVGGYDYGYTF,TGTGCCAGCAGCCCCAGGGTAGGGGGTTATGACTATGGCTACACCTTC
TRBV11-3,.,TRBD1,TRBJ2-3,CASSSRTGGATDTQYF,TGTGCCAGCAGCTCAAGGACAGGGGGAGCCACAGATACGCAGTATTTT
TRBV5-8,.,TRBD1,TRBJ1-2,CASTPGQRRAYGYTF,TGTGCCAGCACCCCGGGACAGCGACGTGCCTATGGCTACACCTTC
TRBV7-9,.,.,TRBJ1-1,CASSFGGNTEAFF,TGTGCCAGCAGCTTCGGTGGGAACACTGAAGCTTTCTTT
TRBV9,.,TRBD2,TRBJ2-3,CASSLLAGADTQYF,TGTGCCAGCAGCTTACTAGCGGGGGCAGATACGCAGTATTTT
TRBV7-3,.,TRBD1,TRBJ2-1,CASSRSRDRSGEQFF,TGTGCCAGCAGCCGCAGCCGGGACAGGAGTGGTGAGCAGTTCTTC
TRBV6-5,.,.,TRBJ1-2,CASSPGLGGYTF,TGTGCCAGCAGCCCGGGACTGGGTGGCTACACCTTC
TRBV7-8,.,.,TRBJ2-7,CASSFGQGAFSYEQYF,TGTGCCAGCAGCTTTGGGCAGGGCGCTTTTTCCTACGAGCAGTACTTC
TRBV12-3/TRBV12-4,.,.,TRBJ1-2,CASSPDAYGYTF,TGTGCCAGCAGCCCGGACGCCTATGGCTACACCTTC
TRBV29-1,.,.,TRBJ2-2,CSVAFASDTGELFF,TGCAGCGTTGCTTTCGCTAGCGACACCGGGGAGCTGTTTTTT
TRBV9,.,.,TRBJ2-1,CASSASQSSYNEQFF,TGTGCCAGCAGCGCAAGTCAAAGCTCCTACAATGAGCAGTTCTTC
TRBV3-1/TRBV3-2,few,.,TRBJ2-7,CASSQDRAVYEQYF,TGTGCCAGCAGCCAAGATAGGGCAGTATACGAGCAGTACTTC
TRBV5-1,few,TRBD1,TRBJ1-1,CASSALPTGGTEAFF,TGCGCCAGCAGCGCACTCCCGACAGGGGGCACTGAAGCTTTCTTT
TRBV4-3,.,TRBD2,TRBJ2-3,CASSQASGGANTQYF,TGCGCCAGCAGCCAAGCTAGCGGGGGGGCGAATACGCAGTATTTT
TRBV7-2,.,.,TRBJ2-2,CASSLDGGLRELFF,TGTGCCAGCAGCTTAGATGGCGGTCTTCGGGAGCTGTTTTTT
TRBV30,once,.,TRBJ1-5,CAWDLQGRQPQHF,TGTGCCTGGGATCTCCAGGGACGGCAGCCCCAGCATTTT
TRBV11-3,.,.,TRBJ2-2,CASSPGRYGTGELFF,TGTGCCAGCAGCCCAGGACGGTACGGCACCGGGGAGCTGTTTTTT
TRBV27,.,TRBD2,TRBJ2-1,CASSSLTSGGEGEQFF,TGTGCCAGCAGTTCCCTGACTAGCGGGGGGGAGGGTGAGCAGTTCTTC
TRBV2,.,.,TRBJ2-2,CASSRDRLFSNTGELFF,TGTGCCAGCAGCCGGGACCGACTTTTCAGTAACACCGGGGAGCTGTTTTTT
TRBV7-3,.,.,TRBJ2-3,CASSLAFTDTQYF,TGTGCCAGCAGCCTAGCGTTCACAGATACGCAGTATTTT
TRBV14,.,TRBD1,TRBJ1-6,CASSQPDRGVVSPLHF,TGTGCCAGCAGCCAACCAGACAGGGGCGTAGTCTCACCCCTCCACTTT
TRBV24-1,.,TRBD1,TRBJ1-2,CATRRTGDRVGYTF,TGTGCCACCAGACGGACCGGGGACAGGGTAGGCTACACCTTC
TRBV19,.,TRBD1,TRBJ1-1,CASSIAWDSLGNTEAFF,TGTGCCAGTAGTATAGCATGGGACAGCCTGGGGAACACTGAAGCTTTCTTT
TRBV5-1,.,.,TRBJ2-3,CASSEGQPTDTQYF,TGCGCCAGCAGCGAAGGACAGCCCACAGATACGCAGTATTTT
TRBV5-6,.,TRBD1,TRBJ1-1,CASSYRDRGLGTEAFF,TGTGCCAGCAGCTATAGGGACAGGGGGCTTGGTACTGAAGCTTTCTTT
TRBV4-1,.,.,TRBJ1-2,CASSEKKTARDYGYTF,TGCGCCAGCAGCGAAAAAAAGACAGCGCGAGACTATGGCTACACCTTC
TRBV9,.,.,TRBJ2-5,CASSVEGGRGTQYF,TGTGCCAGCAGCGTAGAAGGGGGGCGGGGGACCCAGTACTTC